These T cell receptor beta chains were read from a single sample in a study of molecular identifiers for immune sequencing clone quantification. Via MiXCR, TCRdb re-called the PCR reads, giving one row per CDR3 protein. Of some 100,000 distinct CDR3 sequences in the sample, under 40% were seen once. Source material: naive CD8+ T cells from blood, with Jurkat cell RNA spiked in. The receptors derive from a human donor in good health. Some libraries in this study had Jurkat cell RNA spiked in. The CDR3 runs from the conserved cysteine through the conserved F or W. D genes are given only for firm matches. Expanded clones get a size class; other rows say once, few or many, or leave the size out.

D	length	V	size	J	DNA	CDR3
-	15	TRBV28	few	TRBJ2-7	TGTGCCAGCAGTTTTCCAGGGTTTAGATCCTACGAGCAGTACTTC	CASSFPGFRSYEQYF
-	13	TRBV6-5	few	TRBJ2-2	TGTGCCAGCAGTTACGGGGTCGCCGGGGAGCTGTTTTTT	CASSYGVAGELFF
TRBD1	12	TRBV19	once	TRBJ2-7	TGTGCCACCGGACAGGACTCCTACGAGCAGTACTTC	CATGQDSYEQYF
TRBD2	16	TRBV12-3/TRBV12-4	few	TRBJ2-3	TGTGCCAGCGGGAAGACTAGCCCTAATAACACAGATACGCGGTATTTT	CASGKTSPNNTDTRYF
TRBD2	13	TRBV6-2/TRBV6-3	many	TRBJ2-1	TGTGCCAGCAGCTGGACTAGCCCCAATGAGCAGTTCTTC	CASSWTSPNEQFF
-	16	TRBV7-6	few	TRBJ2-3	TGTGCCAGCACCCGCAGCGGGGCGGGGGCCACAGATACGCAGTATTTT	CASTRSGAGATDTQYF
-	14	TRBV9	few	TRBJ2-7	TGTGCCAGCAGCCCCCGGGACCAACCCTACGAGCAGTACTTC	CASSPRDQPYEQYF
-	12	TRBV11-2	many	TRBJ1-1	TGTGCCAGCAGCTTAGCAGGGACCGAAGCTTTCTTT	CASSLAGTEAFF
-	13	TRBV6-2/TRBV6-3	many	TRBJ2-4	TGTGCCAGCAGTTACGGAACCAAAAACATTCAGTACTTC	CASSYGTKNIQYF
-	16	TRBV13	few	TRBJ1-1	TGTGCCAGCAGCTTAGGCTTCAGGGGCGAGAACACTGAAGCTTTCTTT	CASSLGFRGENTEAFF
-	14	TRBV7-6	-	TRBJ1-1	TGTGCCAGCGGCTACCACCAGGTGAACACTGAAGCTTTCTTT	CASGYHQVNTEAFF
-	13	TRBV20-1	-	TRBJ2-7	TGCAGTGCTAGACAACAGAGCTCCTACGAGCAGTACTTC	CSARQQSSYEQYF
-	14	TRBV9	-	TRBJ2-2	TGTGCCAGCAGCGCTGCGTTACGCACCGGGGAGCTGTTTTTT	CASSAALRTGELFF
-	15	TRBV13	-	TRBJ2-3	TGTGCCAGCAGCACCCAGGACACATCCACAGCTACGCAGTATTTT	CASSTQDTSTATQYF
-	13	TRBV6-2/TRBV6-3	-	TRBJ1-5	TGTGCCAGCAGGAACGGCTACACGGATACGCAGCATTTT	CASRNGYTDTQHF
-	15	TRBV9	few	TRBJ2-3	TGTGCCAGCAGCGTAGGCGGGACAGTCACAGATACGCAGTATTTT	CASSVGGTVTDTQYF
TRBD2	18	TRBV6-7	-	TRBJ2-5	TGTGCCAGCAGTTACACGGCTAGCGGAGCTCTACCTTATGGGATCCAGTACTTC	CASSYTASGALPYGIQYF